These 29 T cell receptor beta chains came from one sample sequenced in a study of radiotherapy plus CTLA-4 blockade in lung cancer. Sequencing was performed with immunoSEQ multiplex PCR; in TCRdb, only in-frame clones are kept and a portion is missing. This table has 43,000 or so clones, about 63% appearing once. The sequencing used peripheral blood, collected from a patient treated with radiotherapy plus ipilimumab. The receptor source for this set is a human donor with non-small cell lung cancer who had a partial response to radiotherapy plus ipilimumab.

The rearrangement uses TRBV4-2 and TRBJ2-5; D may be TRBD2 (6 bases). Germline CDR1 is LGHNA and CDR2 is YNFKEQ. Trimming cost V 1 base and J 7 bases, with 22 bases left between them. This CDR3 contains 17 residues. The CDR3 nucleotides are TGTGCCAGCAGCCAAGCGGAAGGGCTAAAGCGGGCCGGGACCCAGTACTTC. It encodes CASSQAEGLKRAGTQYF.

Comment on this clone: The junction does not match germline at one end; this may be a read error. Other DNA variants within this sample encode the same CDR3. The gene calls are TRBV7-2 and TRBJ2-5, with D perhaps TRBD2 (7 bases). CDR1 and CDR2 (germline): SGHTA, FQGNSA. The CDR3 is made up of 15 amino acids. The CDR3 coding sequence is TGTGCCAGTAGCTTGCTTCGGGGGGCAGGAGAGACCCAGTACTTC. Its protein is CASSLLRGAGETQYF.

The chain carries TRBV14 and TRBJ1-2; D is uncertain. V was trimmed by 2 bases and J by 7 bases, leaving 11 bases between them. Germline CDR1 reads SGHDN; CDR2 reads FVKESK. This CDR3 region has 13 residues. CDR3: CASSQSRVGGYTF. CDR3 coding DNA: TGTGCCAGCAGCCAATCGCGGGTGGGTGGCTACACCTTC.

The rearrangement links TRBV6-6 to TRBJ1-1, with a weak D call TRBD1 (5 bases). Germline loops: CDR1 MNHNY, CDR2 SVGAGI (reference sequence). Trimming removed 2 bases from V and 11 bases from J, with 18 bases in between. The CDR3 length is 14 residues. Here the CDR3 reads CASSYPQGVEAAFF. For the CDR3, the DNA is TGTGCCAGCAGTTACCCCCAGGGTGTTGAAGCGGCTTTCTTT.

V and J are TRBV5-4 and TRBJ2-2; possible D gene TRBD2, 5 bases. Trimming removed 0 bases from V and 4 bases from J, with 16 bases in between. Per the germline V gene, CDR1 is SGHNT and CDR2 is YYREEE (reference sequence). The CDR3 extends over 17 amino acids. The DNA of the CDR3 is TGTGCCAGCAGCTTGGGTCCCTTACAAGGAGGCACCGGGGAGCTGTTTTTT. It codes for CASSLGPLQGGTGELFF.

The chain links TRBV27 to TRBJ2-3, with 9 positions matching TRBD2. V dropped 6 bases and J dropped 0; count of bases not matched to a gene: 4. CDR3 length equals 15 residues. From germline, CDR1 is MNHEY and CDR2 SMNVEV (reference sequence). The CDR3: CASRRAGGSTDTQYF. The CDR3 DNA is TGTGCCAGCAGGAGAGCGGGGGGAAGCACAGATACGCAGTATTTT.

This clone was recorded a few times. V and J are TRBV10-3 and TRBJ1-1; D unresolved. The germline V gene has CDR1 ENHRY and CDR2 SYGVKD. V was trimmed by 3 bases and J by 2 bases, leaving 13 bases between them. The CDR3 length is 15 residues. Here the CDR3 reads CAISESPGINTEAFF. DNA for the CDR3: TGTGCCATCAGTGAAAGCCCCGGGATCAACACTGAAGCTTTCTTT.

The rearrangement uses TRBV7-6 and TRBJ2-5; D gene ambiguous. Trimming took off 0 bases at V and 5 bases at J, with 10 bases between the two ends. This CDR3 comprises 14 residues. Germline loops: CDR1 SGHVS, CDR2 FNYEAQ. In nucleotides, the CDR3 is TGTGCCAGCAGCTTAGCCCTAGTTGGTGAGACCCAGTACTTC. Amino acid sequence: CASSLALVGETQYF.

The genes are TRBV11-2 and TRBJ2-3; D not certain. The V end lost 3 bases, the J end lost 1 base, and 11 bases lay between the germline ends. Germline loops: CDR1 SGHAT, CDR2 FQNNGV. This CDR3 is 15 amino acids long. CDR3 DNA: TGTGCCAGCAGCTTGGGCAGGCCAGGCACAGATACGCAGTATTTT. Its translation: CASSLGRPGTDTQYF.

This rearrangement joins TRBV4-3 to TRBJ2-3; 7 bases map to TRBD2. The CDR3 spans 16 residues. The V gene's germline CDR1 is LGHNA and CDR2 YSLEER. Germline trimming cut 3 bases from V and 3 bases from J; bases unmatched to any gene: 9. The CDR3 coding sequence is TGCGCCAGCAGCCACTTCCGGGGGGAGGGGACAGATACGCAGTATTTT. Translated: CASSHFRGEGTDTQYF.

J is TRBJ1-1 and V is TRBV30; D is perhaps TRBD1 (5 bases). CDR1 and CDR2 from the germline V gene are GTSNPN and SVGIG (reference sequence). The CDR3 sequence is 13 residues long. V shed 5 bases and J shed 3 bases, with 13 bases lying between them. CDR3 sequence: CAWEGSGDTEAFF. The CDR3 coding sequence is TGTGCCTGGGAGGGGTCGGGGGACACTGAAGCTTTCTTT.

This clone has only a few counts. The chain uses TRBV7-8 and TRBJ2-7; D is unclear. From germline, CDR1 is SGHVS and CDR2 FQNEAQ. The length of the CDR3 is 11 residues. The V end was cut by 5 bases, the J end by 7 bases, with 9 bases between. The CDR3, as DNA: TGTGCCAGCAGCCCTCAGAGGGAGCAGTACTTC. This gives the protein CASSPQREQYF.

The chain employs TRBV9 and TRBJ2-1; 10 nucleotides match TRBD2. The ends lost 4 bases at V and 6 bases at J; junction bases unmatched: 4. This CDR3 contains 14 residues. Germline V gives CDR1 SGDLS, CDR2 YYNGEE. CDR3 nucleotides: TGTGCCAGCAGCTTTTTAGCGGGGGGCAATGAGCAGTTCTTC. This encodes CASSFLAGGNEQFF.

This clone was found a few times. This chain links TRBV6-1 with TRBJ1-2; 7 bases map to TRBD1. CDR1 and CDR2 (germline): MNHNS, SASEGT. The CDR3 covers 14 residues. With 5 bases clipped from V and 4 bases from J, the junction kept 7 bases outside the gene matches. In nucleotides, the CDR3 is TGTGCCAGCAGTCCATACAGGGGATCCTATGGCTACACCTTC. Translating gives CASSPYRGSYGYTF.

As for this clone: The junction shows a germline mismatch at one end, possibly a read error. The rearrangement uses TRBV6-1 and TRBJ1-5; D is ambiguous. The CDR3 totals 15 residues. Germline CDR1 and CDR2: MNHNS and SASEGT. The CDR3 DNA sequence: TGTACCAGCAGAATGGTGGCTTCAAGCAATCAGCCCCAGCATTTT. This encodes CTSRMVASSNQPQHF.

This clone was seen once. The chain employs TRBV15 and TRBJ2-7, with TRBD1 identical over 10 bases. Germline V gene lookup returns CDR1 LNHNV and CDR2 YYDKDF (reference sequence). This CDR3 contains 14 residues. The junction had 3 bases not matched to a gene; V was cut back by 4 bases and J by 3 bases. DNA for the CDR3: TGTGCCACCAGCACATGGACAGGGGGCTACGAGCAGTACTTC. Translation: CATSTWTGGYEQYF.

V and J are TRBV19 and TRBJ1-5, with a weak D call TRBD1 (5 bases). The length of the CDR3 is 15 residues. Germline V gene sequence: CDR1 LNHDA, CDR2 SQIVND (reference sequence). Trimming cost V 3 bases and J 5 bases, with 14 bases left between them. As DNA, the CDR3 is TGTGCCAGTAGTATCGGCTTTTGGGGGGATCAGCCCCAGCATTTT. Amino acid sequence: CASSIGFWGDQPQHF. Full variable domain (missing parts from reference TRBV19 and TRBJ1-5): DGGITQSPKYLFRKEGQNVTLSCEQNLNHDAMYWYRQDPGQGLRLIYYSQIVNDFQKGDIAEGYSVSREKKESFPLTVTSAQKNPTAFYLCASSIGFWGDQPQHFGDGTRLSIL.

This clone has just a few counts. Here the CDR3 reads CASSGTTSGGSYEQYF. The CDR3, as DNA: TGTGCCAGCAGTGGGACTACTAGCGGGGGATCCTACGAGCAGTACTTC. The chain uses TRBV6-4 and TRBJ2-7; 11 positions agree with TRBD2. The length of the CDR3 is 16 residues. The J segment lost 1 base and the V segment lost 4 bases, leaving 6 bases of the junction unmatched. Germline CDR1 MRHNA, CDR2 SNTAGT.

A few counts support this clone. The chain is built from TRBV5-4 and TRBJ2-3; D is ambiguous. Trimming took off 0 bases at V and 4 bases at J, with 9 bases between the two ends. Germline V gene data show CDR1 as SGHNT and CDR2 as YYREEE (reference sequence). The CDR3 has 14 amino acids. CDR3 protein: CASSLEFSADTQYF. In DNA form, the CDR3 reads TGTGCCAGCAGCTTGGAGTTTTCAGCAGATACGCAGTATTTT.

This rearrangement joins TRBV2 to TRBJ1-5; D is uncertain. Trimming removed 4 bases from V and 0 bases from J, with 10 bases in between. Germline CDR1 SNHLY, CDR2 FYNNEI. This CDR3 contains 15 residues. CDR3 coding DNA: TGTGCCAGCAGTGGGTCCGGGAATAGCAATCAGCCCCAGCATTTT. This translates into CASSGSGNSNQPQHF.

The rearrangement uses TRBV11-1 and TRBJ2-3; 9 positions match TRBD2. This CDR3 is built from 15 residues. Germline CDR1 reads SGHAT; CDR2 reads FQDESV (reference sequence). Losses at the gene ends were 5 bases for V and 1 base for J; bases not matched to a gene: 4. CDR3 amino acids: CASSPRTSGTDTQYF. CDR3 coding DNA: TGTGCCAGCAGCCCACGGACTAGCGGCACAGATACGCAGTATTTT. Full variable domain (rest looked up from reference TRBV11-1 and TRBJ2-3): EAEVAQSPRYKITEKSQAVAFWCDPISGHATLYWYRQILGQGPELLVQFQDESVVDDSQLPKDRFSAERLKGVDSTLKIQPAELGDSAMYLCASSPRTSGTDTQYFGPGTRLTVL.

This clone was seen only once. CDR3 DNA sequence: TGTGCCAGTAGTACCCGATCCACGTACGGGACAAAATCCTATGGCTACACCTTC. It translates to CASSTRSTYGTKSYGYTF. The gene calls are TRBV19 and TRBJ1-2; perhaps TRBD1 as D (6 bases). This CDR3 has 18 amino acids. With 4 bases removed from V and 4 bases from J, the gap between germline ends came to 25 bases. CDR1 and CDR2 from the germline V gene are LNHDA and SQIVND (reference sequence).

The chain couples TRBV19 to TRBJ2-3; no reliable D call. Germline CDR1 and CDR2: LNHDA and SQIVND (reference sequence). The V gene lost 5 bases and the J gene lost 7 bases, with 19 bases spanning the gap. The CDR3 loop spans 15 amino acids. The CDR3 coding sequence is TGTGCCAGTAGTTTAGCAGAAGACCTGACTCATACGCAGTATTTT. This translates into CASSLAEDLTHTQYF. The entire variable domain, with the rest obtained from reference TRBV19 and TRBJ2-3, is as follows: DGGITQSPKYLFRKEGQNVTLSCEQNLNHDAMYWYRQDPGQGLRLIYYSQIVNDFQKGDIAEGYSVSREKKESFPLTVTSAQKNPTAFYLCASSLAEDLTHTQYFGPGTRLTVL.

The V gene is TRBV6-5, the J gene TRBJ1-2; TRBD1 might be the D (5 bases). V gave up 5 bases and J gave up 2 bases, with 12 bases separating them. CDR3 size: 14 residues. The germline gives CDR1 MNHEY, CDR2 SVGAGI. In DNA, the CDR3 is TGTGCCAGCAGTCCTGGGACTTTCAACTATGGCTACACCTTC. This translates into CASSPGTFNYGYTF.

The chain is built from TRBV5-1 and TRBJ2-1; TRBD1 matches at 7 bases. The CDR3 covers 14 residues. Germline V gene lookup returns CDR1 SGHRS and CDR2 YFSETQ. Trimming at V came to 2 bases and at J to 2 bases, leaving 1 base not matched to a gene. CDR3 in DNA: TGCGCCAGCAGCTTTACAGGGGCCTACAATGAGCAGTTCTTC. It encodes CASSFTGAYNEQFF.

This chain connects TRBV6-6 to TRBJ1-2, with 9 bases lining up with TRBD1. CDR3 length equals 14 residues. The germline gives CDR1 MNHNY, CDR2 SVGAGI (reference sequence). V lost 2 bases to trimming and J lost 8 bases; unmatched junction nucleotides: 6. CDR3 amino acids: CASSYLRDREGYTF. Written as DNA, the CDR3 is TGTGCCAGCAGTTACCTCCGGGACAGGGAGGGCTACACCTTC.

The chain couples TRBV2 to TRBJ2-3; D is uncertain. Trimming left V 7 bases short and J 2 bases short, with 7 bases between. The germline CDR1 and CDR2 sequences are SNHLY and FYNNEI. The CDR3 has 12 residues. The CDR3 DNA follows: TGTGCCAGCACAGGCTCCACAGATACGCAGTATTTT. Translation: CASTGSTDTQYF. The variable domain in full, completed from reference TRBV2 and TRBJ2-3, reads EPEVTQTPSHQVTQMGQEVILRCVPISNHLYFYWYRQILGQKVEFLVSFYNNEISEKSEIFDDQFSVERPDGSNFTLKIRSTKLEDSAMYFCASTGSTDTQYFGPGTRLTVL.

The genes are TRBV2 and TRBJ1-4; D ambiguous. Germline V gene data show CDR1 as SNHLY and CDR2 as FYNNEI. V lost 4 bases to trimming and J lost 5 bases, with 5 bases between them. The CDR3 runs to 12 residues. CDR3 bases: TGTGCCAGCAGTGTCATCAATGAAAAACTGTTTTTT. As protein: CASSVINEKLFF.

This chain connects TRBV19 to TRBJ1-2, with 7 nucleotides matching TRBD1. From germline, CDR1 is LNHDA and CDR2 SQIVND (reference sequence). The CDR3 is 14 residues long. V was pared by 7 bases and J by 6 bases, with 11 bases of the junction left unmatched. In DNA form, the CDR3 reads TGTGCCAGTAAAGGGACAGTACTCCCTCATGGCTACACCTTC. Encoded protein: CASKGTVLPHGYTF.